The source of this T cell receptor (beta chain) is a study of cytomegalovirus exposure and HLA in healthy donors. The study ran its PCR with 60 Vbeta and 13 Jbeta primers. Repertoires were generated with immunoSEQ multiplex PCR, while TCRdb's copy carries only in-frame clones and drops some. Of some 180,000 clones in the sample, more than 75% were seen once. What was sequenced was PBMCs. The TCR was taken from a woman aged 25 to 39 in good health and CMV-seropositive.

The CDR3 loop reads CASSERGWTEAFF. The CDR3 DNA is TGTGCCAGCAGTGAAAGGGGTTGGACTGAAGCTTTCTTT. V gene TRBV2 combines with J gene TRBJ1-1; D might be TRBD1 (5 bases). CDR3 length: 13 amino acids. The germline V and J ends were trimmed by 2 bases and 5 bases, with 9 bases remaining between them. Germline CDR1 is SNHLY and CDR2 is FYNNEI.